This paragraph covers one T cell receptor beta chain sequence. The assay was immunoSEQ multiplex PCR, and TCRdb's table has in-frame clones only and misses some. This sample has about 170,000 clones, with roughly 91% found just once. The data were taken from a study of control samples from healthy donors and cancer patients. This CDR3 has 14 residues. Trimming shortened V by 7 bases and J by 1 base, and 11 bases separated the two germline ends. Per germline, CDR1 LNHDA and CDR2 SQIVND (reference sequence). The receptor was derived from a woman in her twenties or thirties in good health. The V gene is TRBV19, the J gene TRBJ1-3, with D perhaps TRBD1 (6 bases). Sequencing was carried out using blood. The CDR3 DNA reads TGTGCCAGTACAGGGAGGGGGTCTGGAAACACCATATATTTT. Translation gives CASTGRGSGNTIYF.